This T cell receptor beta chain originates from a study of blood T cell repertoires in COVID-19. V lost 4 bases to trimming and J lost 8 bases; unmatched junction nucleotides: 7. The CDR3 runs 14 residues. Per germline, CDR1 SNHLY and CDR2 FYNNEI. Here immunoSEQ multiplex PCR was the method, and the copy in TCRdb shows in-frame clones only, minus some. The sample has 40,000 to 55,000 clones, 85% to 95% seen once. The specimen sequenced was peripheral blood. The chain is built from TRBV2 and TRBJ2-1; 8 positions match TRBD2. The sequence was collected from a man aged 45-65 years with COVID-19, enrolled during active disease. The CDR3 sequence: CASSGSGSEYEQFF. CDR3 DNA sequence: TGTGCCAGCAGTGGCAGCGGGAGTGAGTATGAGCAGTTCTTC.